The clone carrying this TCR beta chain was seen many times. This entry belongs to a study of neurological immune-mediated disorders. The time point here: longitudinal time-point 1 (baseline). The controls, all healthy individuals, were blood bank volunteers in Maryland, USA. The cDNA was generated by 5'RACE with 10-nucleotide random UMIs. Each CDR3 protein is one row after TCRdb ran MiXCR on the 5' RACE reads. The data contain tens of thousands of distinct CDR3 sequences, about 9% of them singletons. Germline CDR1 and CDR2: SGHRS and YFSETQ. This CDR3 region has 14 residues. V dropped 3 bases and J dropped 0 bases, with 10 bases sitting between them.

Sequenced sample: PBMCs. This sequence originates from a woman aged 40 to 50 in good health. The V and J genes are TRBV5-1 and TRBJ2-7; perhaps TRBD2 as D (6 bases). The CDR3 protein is CASSSPGLSYEQYF. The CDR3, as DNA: TGCGCCAGCAGCTCCCCGGGACTCTCCTACGAGCAGTACTTC.